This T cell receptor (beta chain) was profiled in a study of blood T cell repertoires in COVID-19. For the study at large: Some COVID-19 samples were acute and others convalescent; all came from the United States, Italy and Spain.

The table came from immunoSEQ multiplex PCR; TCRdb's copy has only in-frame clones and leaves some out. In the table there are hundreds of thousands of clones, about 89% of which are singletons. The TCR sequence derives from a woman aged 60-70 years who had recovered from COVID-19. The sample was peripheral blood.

CDR3 sequence reads: CASSGRGAKLNNEQFF. The DNA for the CDR3 is TGTGCCAGCAGTGGACGGGGGGCCAAACTGAACAATGAGCAGTTCTTC. This chain uses TRBV27 with TRBJ2-1, with D maybe TRBD2 (7 bases). Per the germline V gene, CDR1 is MNHEY and CDR2 is SMNVEV (reference sequence). V was clipped by 5 bases and J by 5 bases, with 19 bases between them. CDR3 length equals 16 residues.